This TCR beta chain was observed in a study of blood T cell repertoires in COVID-19. Study summary: Sites across the United States, Italy and Spain contributed samples from acute and convalescent COVID-19. PBMCs, B-cell-depleted T cells, or T cells provided the cDNA or gDNA that made up the material.

Per the original methods: Cell counts per sample came from amplifying reference gene primers. Repertoires were generated with immunoSEQ multiplex PCR, while TCRdb's copy carries only in-frame clones and drops some. V, J and clone size were drawn from that table, and D and trimming were deduced from the DNA. Here the sample spans about 250,000 clones, approximately 90% being singletons. V lost 4 bases to trimming and J lost 2 bases; unmatched junction nucleotides: 6. CDR1 is SQVTM, CDR2 ANQGSEA, per germline. The CDR3 consists of 14 residues. V is TRBV29-1 and J is TRBJ2-7; 9 nucleotides agree with TRBD1. This TCR derives from a man between 40 and 49 years old who had recovered from COVID-19. The sequenced material came from PBMCs or T cells enriched from blood (not recorded which). CDR3 sequence (DNA): TGCAGCGTTGGGGGGGGACAGGGAACCTACGAGCAGTACTTC. Translating it yields CSVGGGQGTYEQYF.